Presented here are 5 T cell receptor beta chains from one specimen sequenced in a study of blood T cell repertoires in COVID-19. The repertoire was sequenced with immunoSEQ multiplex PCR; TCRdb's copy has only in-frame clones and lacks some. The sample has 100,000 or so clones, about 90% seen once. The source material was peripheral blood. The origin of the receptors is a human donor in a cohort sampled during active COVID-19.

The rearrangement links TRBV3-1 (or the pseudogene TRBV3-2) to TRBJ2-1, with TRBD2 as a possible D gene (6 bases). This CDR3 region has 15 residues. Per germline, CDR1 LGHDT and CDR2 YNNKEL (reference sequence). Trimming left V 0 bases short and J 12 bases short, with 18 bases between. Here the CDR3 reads CASSQDPGTYIPQFF. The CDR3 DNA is TGTGCCAGCAGCCAAGATCCCGGGACTTATATTCCGCAGTTCTTC.

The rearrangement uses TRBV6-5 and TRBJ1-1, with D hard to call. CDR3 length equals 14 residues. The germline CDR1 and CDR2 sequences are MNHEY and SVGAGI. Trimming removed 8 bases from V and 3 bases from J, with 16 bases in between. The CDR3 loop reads CASVEGPGHTEAFF. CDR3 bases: TGTGCCAGCGTTGAGGGCCCTGGTCACACTGAAGCTTTCTTT.

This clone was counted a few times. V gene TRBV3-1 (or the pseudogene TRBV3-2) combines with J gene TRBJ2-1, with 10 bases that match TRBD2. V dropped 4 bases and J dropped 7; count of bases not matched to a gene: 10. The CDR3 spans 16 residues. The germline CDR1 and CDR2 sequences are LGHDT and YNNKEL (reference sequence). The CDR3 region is CASSPSPSGSGNEQFF. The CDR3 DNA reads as TGTGCCAGCAGCCCCTCCCCTAGCGGGAGTGGTAATGAGCAGTTCTTC.

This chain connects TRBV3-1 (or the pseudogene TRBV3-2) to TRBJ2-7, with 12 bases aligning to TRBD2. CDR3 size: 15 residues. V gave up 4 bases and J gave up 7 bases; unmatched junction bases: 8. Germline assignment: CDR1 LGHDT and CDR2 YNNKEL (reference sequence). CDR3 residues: CASSLGTSGSGEQYF. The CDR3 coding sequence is TGTGCCAGCAGCCTCGGGACTAGCGGGTCCGGTGAGCAGTACTTC.

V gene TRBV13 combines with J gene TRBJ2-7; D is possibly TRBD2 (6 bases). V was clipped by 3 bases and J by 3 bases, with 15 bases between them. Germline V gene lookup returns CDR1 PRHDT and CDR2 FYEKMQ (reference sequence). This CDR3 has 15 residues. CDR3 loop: CASSLVRRAHYEQYF. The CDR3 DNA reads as TGTGCCAGCAGCTTGGTACGGAGGGCCCACTACGAGCAGTACTTC.